The 22 T cell receptor beta chains in this list originate from one sample, sequenced in a study of cytomegalovirus exposure and HLA in healthy donors. Researchers ran the PCR with 60 Vbeta and 13 Jbeta primers. Sequencing was performed with immunoSEQ multiplex PCR; in TCRdb, only in-frame clones are kept and a portion is missing. The table records 120,000 to 150,000 clones, around 66% of them present only once. The sample comprised PBMCs. Receptors originate from a woman in her twenties or thirties in good health and CMV-seropositive.

J is TRBJ2-7 and V is TRBV6-5; 8 nucleotides match TRBD1. V gave up 4 bases and J gave up 4 bases; unmatched junction bases: 6. Looked up from germline, CDR1 is MNHEY and CDR2 is SVGAGI. The CDR3 runs to 14 residues. This chain's CDR3 is CASSLRTGKYEQYF. CDR3 bases: TGTGCCAGCAGTTTACGGACAGGGAAGTACGAGCAGTACTTC.

The chain uses TRBV9 and TRBJ1-6; D gene ambiguous. CDR3 size: 16 residues. Germline-derived CDR1 and CDR2 are SGDLS and YYNGEE. V was trimmed by 4 bases and J by 8 bases, leaving 19 bases between them. As DNA, the CDR3 is TGTGCCAGCAGCTCTGTTGGTGGCGGAGGAGATTCACCCCTCCACTTT. Translation gives CASSSVGGGGDSPLHF.

The rearrangement joins TRBV6-5 to TRBJ1-5; D gene unclear. Trimming pared 6 bases from V and 3 bases from J, leaving 15 bases between. Looked up from germline, CDR1 is MNHEY and CDR2 is SVGAGI. CDR3 length: 15 amino acids. In nucleotides, the CDR3 is TGTGCCAGCAGCATTCGGCAGGCGATCAATCAGCCCCAGCATTTT. Translation: CASSIRQAINQPQHF.

The chain recombines TRBV6-5 with TRBJ2-1, with 7 bases matching TRBD1. Germline V CDR1 and CDR2: MNHEY, SVGAGI. The CDR3 spans 15 residues. With V trimmed by 7 bases and J by 0 bases, 6 bases remained unmatched. The CDR3 protein is CASIDRVSSYNEQFF. The CDR3 DNA reads TGTGCCAGCATCGACAGGGTAAGCTCCTACAATGAGCAGTTCTTC.

This sequence joins TRBV7-9 and TRBJ2-1; no clear D gene. V was clipped by 3 bases and J by 3 bases, with 9 bases between them. Looked up from germline, CDR1 is SEHNR and CDR2 is FQNEAQ (reference sequence). The CDR3 has 14 amino acids. The CDR3 loop reads CASSFLASYNEQFF. DNA of the CDR3: TGTGCCAGCAGCTTCCTTGCGAGCTACAATGAGCAGTTCTTC. The complete variable domain, with remaining parts taken from reference TRBV7-9 and TRBJ2-1, reads DTGVSQNPRHKITKRGQNVTFRCDPISEHNRLYWYRQTLGQGPEFLTYFQNEAQLEKSRLLSDRFSAERPKGSFSTLEIQRTEQGDSAMYLCASSFLASYNEQFFGPGTRLTVL.

The J gene is TRBJ2-5, the V gene TRBV5-1; D not certain. With 4 bases removed from V and 1 base from J, the gap between germline ends came to 5 bases. Germline CDR1 reads SGHRS; CDR2 reads YFSETQ. The CDR3 loop spans 12 amino acids. The DNA of the CDR3 is TGCGCCAGCAGCCTAATCCAAGAGACCCAGTACTTC. Amino acids: CASSLIQETQYF.

V is TRBV11-1 and J is TRBJ2-1; 9 bases line up with TRBD2. Trimming removed 5 bases from V and 5 bases from J; junction bases left unmatched: 10. This CDR3 has 16 residues. Germline-derived CDR1 and CDR2 are SGHAT and FQDESV (reference sequence). CDR3 DNA: TGTGCCAGCAGCATGACACACGGACTAGCGAACAATGAGCAGTTCTTC. The encoded protein is CASSMTHGLANNEQFF. Together with reference TRBV11-1 and TRBJ2-1, the CDR3 gives the full variable domain: EAEVAQSPRYKITEKSQAVAFWCDPISGHATLYWYRQILGQGPELLVQFQDESVVDDSQLPKDRFSAERLKGVDSTLKIQPAELGDSAMYLCASSMTHGLANNEQFFGPGTRLTVL.

The chain uses TRBV29-1 and TRBJ2-7; the match to TRBD1 covers 7 bases. Germline V gene lookup returns CDR1 SQVTM and CDR2 ANQGSEA. The J segment lost 6 bases and the V segment lost 4 bases, leaving 9 bases of the junction unmatched. This CDR3 contains 13 residues. The CDR3 DNA follows: TGCAGCGTTGTTCCAGGGGGATGGGCCGAGCAGTACTTC. Translation: CSVVPGGWAEQYF.

This chain connects TRBV2 to TRBJ2-7, with D uncertain. The CDR3 consists of 12 residues. Trimming shortened V by 6 bases and J by 6 bases, and 12 bases separated the two germline ends. CDR1 is SNHLY, CDR2 FYNNEI, per germline. The CDR3 coding sequence is TGTGCCAGCAGGCCTCCAGGTGTCGAGCAGTACTTC. Its protein is CASRPPGVEQYF.

The rearrangement links TRBV5-1 to TRBJ2-1; TRBD2 aligns across 10 bases. After removal of 3 bases from V and 2 bases from J, the junction contained 2 bases not matched to a gene. The CDR3 consists of 15 residues. Germline CDR1 reads SGHRS; CDR2 reads YFSETQ. The CDR3, as DNA: TGCGCCAGCAGCTGGAGCGGGGGGGCCTACAATGAGCAGTTCTTC. Residues: CASSWSGGAYNEQFF.

This rearrangement joins TRBV6-1 to TRBJ1-1, with D unclear. Deletions cut 3 bases from V and 0 bases from J, with 8 bases between. The CDR3 covers 14 residues. The germline V gene has CDR1 MNHNS and CDR2 SASEGT. For the CDR3, the DNA is TGTGCCAGCAGTGATTCGGGGATGAACACTGAAGCTTTCTTT. This gives the protein CASSDSGMNTEAFF.

Comments on this clone: Compared with germline, one end of the junction differs, possibly owing to a read error. The chain carries TRBV5-1 and TRBJ1-2, with D maybe TRBD1 (6 bases). The CDR3 loop spans 14 amino acids. Germline CDR1 SGHRS, CDR2 YFSETQ. Here the CDR3 DNA reads TGCGCCAGCAACTTGGACAGTCTTAACTATGGCTACACCTTC. Its protein product is CASNLDSLNYGYTF.

The chain has TRBV19 and TRBJ2-1; D is perhaps TRBD1 (5 bases). The CDR3 sequence is 13 residues long. Germline loops: CDR1 LNHDA, CDR2 SQIVND (reference sequence). Trimming shortened V by 7 bases and J by 9 bases, and 16 bases separated the two germline ends. CDR3 residues: CASTRQGMSEQFF. CDR3 DNA: TGTGCCAGTACGAGGCAGGGAATGAGTGAGCAGTTCTTC.

A remark on this clone: Its ends do not fully match the called genes, so a read error is possible. The chain combines TRBV29-1 with TRBJ2-7; 9 positions match TRBD1. CDR1 is SQVTM, CDR2 ANQGSEA, per germline. This CDR3 has 13 residues. CDR3 in amino acids: CSVEDPGTGYPRF. The CDR3 DNA sequence: TGCAGCGTTGAAGATCCCGGGACAGGGTACCCCCGTTTC.

The chain recombines TRBV7-2 with TRBJ2-7; D is undetermined. There are 13 residues in the CDR3. The ends were cut back, 2 bases at V and 4 bases at J, with 9 bases in the middle. The V gene's germline CDR1 is SGHTA and CDR2 FQGNSA. The CDR3 DNA reads as TGTGCCAGCAGCTTACGGTTTTTGTACGAGCAGTACTTC. It encodes CASSLRFLYEQYF.

The V call is TRBV9, the J call TRBJ1-5; TRBD1 matches at 7 bases. CDR3 size: 14 residues. The germline V gene has CDR1 SGDLS and CDR2 YYNGEE. Trimming at V came to 2 bases and at J to 7 bases, leaving 6 bases not matched to a gene. CDR3 DNA sequence: TGTGCCAGCAGCGTGGGGGACAGAAGGCAGCCCCAGCATTTT. Translating gives CASSVGDRRQPQHF.

The chain links TRBV19 to TRBJ2-7; TRBD1 agrees at 10 bases. V shed 6 bases, J shed 2 bases, and the junction held 7 bases outside the gene matches. Looked up from germline, CDR1 is LNHDA and CDR2 is SQIVND (reference sequence). The CDR3 totals 15 residues. The CDR3 is CASSHPGQGTYEQYF. The DNA for the CDR3 is TGTGCCAGTAGCCACCCGGGACAGGGGACCTACGAGCAGTACTTC.

The chain links TRBV29-1 to TRBJ2-1; a weak D match, TRBD1 (7 bases). V was pared by 7 bases and J by 7 bases, with 14 bases between. Looked up from germline, CDR1 is SQVTM and CDR2 is ANQGSEA. The CDR3 loop spans 12 amino acids. CDR3 DNA sequence: TGCAGCGCTACGACAGGGAGGAATGAGCAGTTCTTC. It codes for CSATTGRNEQFF.

Written as DNA, the CDR3 is TGTGCCATCAGAGCCTCGCAGGCCAACAATGAGCAGTTCTTC. It yields the protein CAIRASQANNEQFF. The V call is TRBV10-3, the J call TRBJ2-1; D gene uncertain. Germline assignment: CDR1 ENHRY and CDR2 SYGVKD. The CDR3 has 14 amino acids. V was trimmed by 6 bases and J by 5 bases, leaving 14 bases between them.

The genes are TRBV19 and TRBJ1-1, with 7 bases matching TRBD1. Germline-derived CDR1 and CDR2 are LNHDA and SQIVND (reference sequence). The CDR3 has 13 residues. With 1 base clipped from V and 6 bases from J, the junction kept 2 bases outside the gene matches. The CDR3 here is CASSIAGTAEAFF. CDR3 nucleotide sequence: TGTGCCAGTAGTATAGCTGGGACAGCTGAAGCTTTCTTT.

This chain links TRBV10-1 with TRBJ2-1; perhaps TRBD1 as D (5 bases). Germline V gene data show CDR1 as WNHNN and CDR2 as SYGVQD (reference sequence). CDR3 length: 14 amino acids. The V gene lost 6 bases and the J gene lost 2 bases, with 11 bases spanning the gap. CDR3 sequence: CASRDQGTYNEQFF. CDR3 nucleotides: TGCGCCAGCAGGGATCAGGGAACCTACAATGAGCAGTTCTTC.

This chain uses TRBV5-1 with TRBJ1-1; 8 bases are a match to TRBD1. Trimming at V came to 6 bases and at J to 4 bases, leaving 5 bases not matched to a gene. CDR1 and CDR2 from the germline V gene are SGHRS and YFSETQ. The CDR3 loop spans 13 amino acids. CDR3 loop: CASKRQGLTEAFF. In DNA form, the CDR3 reads TGCGCCAGCAAAAGACAGGGGCTCACTGAAGCTTTCTTT.